The rows below give T cell receptor beta chains drawn from one sample of a study of T cells in Graves' hyperthyroidism and ophthalmopathy. TCRdb reanalysed the multiplex PCR reads using MiXCR and keeps one entry per CDR3 protein. Seen here are 600,000 to 900,000 distinct CDR3 sequences, about a sixth observed once, and the top ten hold approximately 8%. The sample was blood. The source of these receptors is a man in his late teens or twenties with Graves' hyperthyroidism. Each CDR3 is given with its conserved first and last residue. The order of the fields is V gene, D gene, clone size, J gene, CDR3 length, CDR3 DNA, CDR3 protein. The D gene is left open where the match is weak. Size tells how often a clone was seen (once, few, many) or the class of an expanded clone, and some rows leave it out.

>TRBV28|TRBD2|few|TRBJ2-1|14
TGTGCCAGCAGTTTAGGTAGCGGGGTCCATGAGCAGTTCTTC
CASSLGSGVHEQFF
>TRBV7-2|TRBD1|few|TRBJ2-7|17
TGCGCCAGCAGCCACGCATCCGGGGACAGGGGGCGGTACGAGCAGTACTTC
CASSHASGDRGRYEQYF
>TRBV5-1|TRBD1|few|TRBJ2-5|14
TGCGCCACCCGGGGACAGGGGGCTTCGGAGACCCAGTACTTC
CATRGQGASETQYF
>TRBV28|TRBD1|.|TRBJ1-2|15
TGTGCCAGCAGTTTGCTAGCGGGACAGGGCTATGGCTACACCTTC
CASSLLAGQGYGYTF
>TRBV19|.|few|TRBJ1-1|15
TGTGCCAGTAGTATAGAGGGGGTAAGCGGTACTGAAGCTTTCTTT
CASSIEGVSGTEAFF
>TRBV7-2|.|many|TRBJ2-1|14
TGTGCCAGCAGCCCCGCCGGACCGTACAATGAGCAGTTCTTC
CASSPAGPYNEQFF
>TRBV25-1|.|.|TRBJ1-2|15
TGTGCCAGCAGTGATTTTCGTTTGGAGCAGGGTGGCTACACCTTC
CASSDFRLEQGGYTF
>TRBV7-9|.|.|TRBJ2-5|14
TGTGCCAGCAGCCATTCCGGGCTCCAAGAGACCCAGTACTTC
CASSHSGLQETQYF
>TRBV5-5|.|once|TRBJ2-1|16
TGTGCCAGCAGTCCTTCCCTCTCGAGGTTACACAATGAGCAGTTCTTC
CASSPSLSRLHNEQFF
>TRBV19|.|.|TRBJ2-3|14
TGTGCCAGTAGTGAGGCAGGGGACACAGATACGCAGTATTTT
CASSEAGDTDTQYF
>TRBV12-3/TRBV12-4|.|many|TRBJ1-5|14
TGTGCCAGCAGACAGGACGGCAGTGGGCAGCCCCAGCATTTT
CASRQDGSGQPQHF
>TRBV3-1|.|many|TRBJ2-3|16
TGTGCCAGCAGCCACAGCATAGCGGAGAGCACAGATACGCAGTATTTT
CASSHSIAESTDTQYF
>TRBV7-2|.|many|TRBJ2-5|16
TGTGCCAGCAGCTTAGCGCTGGGTTTGATTGGAGAGACCCAGTACTTC
CASSLALGLIGETQYF
>TRBV30|.|.|TRBJ1-2|13
TGTGCCCGGGGGGGCTCTCCTAACTATGGCTACACCTTC
CARGGSPNYGYTF
>TRBV14|.|.|TRBJ2-2|16
TGTGCCAGCAGCCACGAAGCCCTACCGAACACCGGGGAGCTGTTTTTT
CASSHEALPNTGELFF
>TRBV7-6|.|.|TRBJ2-7|17
TGTGCCAGCAGCCCTAAGCTCGGACAGAGAATTACCCCTCGGCAGTACTTC
CASSPKLGQRITPRQYF
>TRBV20-1|.|few|TRBJ2-3|14
TGCAGTGCTAGTGAGGGAACCATCACAGATACGCAGTATTTT
CSASEGTITDTQYF
>TRBV6-2/TRBV6-3|.|.|TRBJ1-1|14
TGTGCCAGCAGCTCATACAGGGCTTTCGCTGAAGCTTTCTTT
CASSSYRAFAEAFF
>TRBV9|TRBD1|.|TRBJ1-1|16
TGTGCCAGACAGGCCACTAGGACAGGGGAGGGCACTGAAGCTTTCTTT
CARQATRTGEGTEAFF
>TRBV6-1|.|few|TRBJ1-3|14
TGTGCCAGCAGTTGGGGACACTCTGGAAACACCATATATTTT
CASSWGHSGNTIYF
>TRBV15|.|few|TRBJ1-5|13
TGTGCCACCAGCAGAGCAGGGGTTCAGCCCCAGCATTTT
CATSRAGVQPQHF
>TRBV28|TRBD1|many|TRBJ1-3|16
TGTGCCAGCGCAGCCGGGACAGGCCTCTCTGGAAACACCATATATTTT
CASAAGTGLSGNTIYF
>TRBV5-6|.|few|TRBJ2-6|19
TGTGCCAGCAGCCAGCTAGGGAGGCACCTAGAATCTGGGGCCAACGTCCTGACTTTC
CASSQLGRHLESGANVLTF
>TRBV5-1|.|.|TRBJ2-7|16
TGCGCCAGCAGCTTGGTTGCTGGGGCTTCTGACTACGAGCAGTACTTC
CASSLVAGASDYEQYF
>TRBV6-5|TRBD1|.|TRBJ1-5|13
TGTGCCAGCTGGGCGGGGACAGGGGGACCCCAGCATTTT
CASWAGTGGPQHF
>TRBV28|.|.|TRBJ2-7|14
TGTGCCAGCACCCCACCGGGCGGGGTTTACGAGCAGTACTTC
CASTPPGGVYEQYF
>TRBV20-1|TRBD2|many|TRBJ2-7|13
TGCAGTGCTAGAAGGGCTAGCGGCGACGAGCAGTACTTC
CSARRASGDEQYF
>TRBV7-6|.|few|TRBJ1-1|16
TGTGCCAGCAGCGGCGCCCCGGCGGGGGAGAACACTGAAGCTTTCTTT
CASSGAPAGENTEAFF
>TRBV5-1|TRBD2|few|TRBJ2-7|15
TGCGCCAGCAGCTTGAGGACTAGCGGAGTCGGGGAGCAGTACTTC
CASSLRTSGVGEQYF
>TRBV11-2|.|few|TRBJ2-2|13
TGTGCCAGCAGCCCCCGCCAAACCGGGGAGCTGTTTTTT
CASSPRQTGELFF
>TRBV7-9|.|.|TRBJ1-1|14
TGTGCCAGCAGCGAAAGACAGGTGGGGACTGAAGCTTTCTTT
CASSERQVGTEAFF
>TRBV20-1|.|.|TRBJ2-7|15
TGCAGTGCTAGAGATCTGGGGGCGGGAGCCTACGAGCAGTACTTC
CSARDLGAGAYEQYF
>TRBV28|.|many|TRBJ1-5|14
TGTGCCAGCAGTTCCTTGCCCCTGAATCAGCCCCAGCATTTT
CASSSLPLNQPQHF
>TRBV28|TRBD1|.|TRBJ1-2|11
TGTGCCAGCAACAGGGGCTATGGCTACACCTTC
CASNRGYGYTF
>TRBV10-3|TRBD2|few|TRBJ2-1|14
TGTGCCACCGACAGGGGGACTAGCGGCGGTGAGCAGTTCTTC
CATDRGTSGGEQFF
>TRBV6-9|.|.|TRBJ2-2|15
TGTGCCAGCAGTTACGGGCAGGGATTTGGGGGGGAGCTGTTTTTT
CASSYGQGFGGELFF
>TRBV24-1|TRBD2|.|TRBJ2-1|17
TGTGCCACCAGTGAGACCGGGACTAGCATCCCCGGAGGTGAGCAGTTCTTC
CATSETGTSIPGGEQFF
>TRBV7-9|TRBD1|many|TRBJ2-7|15
TGTGCCAGCAGCTACACGAACCAGGGGGCGGGCGAGCAGTACTTC
CASSYTNQGAGEQYF
>TRBV29-1|.|.|TRBJ2-5|13
TGCAGCGTTGAAACAGTGATGGGTGGGGCCCAGTACTTC
CSVETVMGGAQYF
>TRBV5-1|TRBD2|many|TRBJ2-5|17
TGCGCCAGCAGCTTGATCCTAGCGGGAGGGCCTCCAGAGACCCAGTACTTC
CASSLILAGGPPETQYF
>TRBV20-1|TRBD1|many|TRBJ1-5|16
TGCAGTGCTAGAGATCGACGGACAGGGACGAATCAGCCCCAGCATTTT
CSARDRRTGTNQPQHF
>TRBV4-3|.|few|TRBJ2-7|15
TGCGCCAGCAGCCAAGATCGGTCAGGGCCCTACGAGCAGTACTTC
CASSQDRSGPYEQYF
>TRBV7-6|.|.|TRBJ2-3|16
TGTGCCAGCAGCTTAATGGGGGGTTACACCACAGATACGCAGTATTTT
CASSLMGGYTTDTQYF
>TRBV11-3|.|.|TRBJ1-3|14
TGTGCCAGCGGGGGCCCCGCGGCTGGAAACACCATATATTTT
CASGGPAAGNTIYF
>TRBV2|.|many|TRBJ2-3|15
TGTGCCAGCAGTGAAGTGGGAGGCCCGGAGGATGGGCAGTATTTT
CASSEVGGPEDGQYF
>TRBV6-1|TRBD1|.|TRBJ2-7|16
TGTGCCAGCAGTGAATTCCCCGGGACAGGGGCCTACGAGCAGTACTTC
CASSEFPGTGAYEQYF
>TRBV10-1|.|many|TRBJ1-2|10
TGCGCCAGCCGACCTATTGGCTACACCTTC
CASRPIGYTF